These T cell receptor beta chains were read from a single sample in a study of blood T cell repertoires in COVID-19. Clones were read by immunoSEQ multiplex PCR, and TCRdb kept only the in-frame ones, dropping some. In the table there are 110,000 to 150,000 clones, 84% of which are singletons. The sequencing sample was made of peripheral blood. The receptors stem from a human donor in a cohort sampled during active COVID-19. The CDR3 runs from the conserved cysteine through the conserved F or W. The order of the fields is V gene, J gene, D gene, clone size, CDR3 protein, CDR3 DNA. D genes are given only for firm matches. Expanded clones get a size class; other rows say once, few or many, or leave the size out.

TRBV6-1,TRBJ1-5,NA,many,CASSAIRDNLGNQPQHF,TGTGCCAGCAGTGCCATCAGGGACAATCTAGGGAATCAGCCCCAGCATTTT
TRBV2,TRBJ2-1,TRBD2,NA,CASRSGTAAGGSKFF,TGTGCCAGCAGATCGGGAACTGCAGCGGGGGGAAGCAAGTTCTTC
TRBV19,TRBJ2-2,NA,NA,CASSKGATGELFF,TGTGCCAGTAGTAAAGGGGCCACCGGGGAGCTGTTTTTT
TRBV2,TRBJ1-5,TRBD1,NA,CASSFRTGANQPQHF,TGTGCCAGCAGTTTCAGGACAGGGGCAAATCAGCCCCAGCATTTT
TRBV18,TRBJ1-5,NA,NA,CASSTAGNQPQHF,TGTGCCAGCTCCACTGCAGGGAATCAGCCCCAGCATTTT
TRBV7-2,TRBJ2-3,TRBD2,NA,CASSLVGLAGTSTDTQYF,TGTGCCAGCAGCTTAGTCGGACTAGCGGGGACTAGCACAGATACGCAGTATTTT
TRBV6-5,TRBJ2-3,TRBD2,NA,CASSLTSAGDTQYF,TGTGCCAGCAGCCTCACTAGCGCGGGAGATACGCAGTATTTT
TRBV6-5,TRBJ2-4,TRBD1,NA,CASTIKTGGKNIQYF,TGTGCCAGCACGATAAAGACAGGGGGCAAAAACATTCAGTACTTC
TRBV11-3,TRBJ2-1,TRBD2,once,CASQRLAGYNEQFF,TGTGCCAGCCAACGACTAGCGGGATACAATGAGCAGTTCTTC
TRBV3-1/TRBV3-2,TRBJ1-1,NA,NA,CASSQDRGGTEAFF,TGTGCCAGCAGCCAAGATAGGGGGGGAACTGAAGCTTTCTTT
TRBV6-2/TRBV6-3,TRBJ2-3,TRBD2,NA,CASSSRLAGYTDTQYF,TGTGCCAGCAGTTCGAGACTAGCGGGGTACACAGATACGCAGTATTTT
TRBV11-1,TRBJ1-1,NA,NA,CASQIRQNTEAFF,TGTGCCAGCCAGATCAGGCAGAACACTGAAGCTTTCTTT
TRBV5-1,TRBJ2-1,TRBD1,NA,CASGVQGSSYNEQFF,TGCGCCAGCGGCGTACAGGGGAGCTCCTACAATGAGCAGTTCTTC
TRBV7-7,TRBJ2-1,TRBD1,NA,CASSSGTGLYNEQFF,TGTGCCAGCAGCTCCGGGACAGGGCTCTACAATGAGCAGTTCTTC
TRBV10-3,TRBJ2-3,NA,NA,CAISEGGTDTQYF,TGTGCCATCAGTGAAGGGGGAACAGATACGCAGTATTTT
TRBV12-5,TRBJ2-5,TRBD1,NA,CASGSRQGNRETQYF,TGTGCTAGTGGTTCCCGACAGGGGAACCGGGAGACCCAGTACTTC
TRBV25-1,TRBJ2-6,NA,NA,CASRGQTGANVLTF,TGTGCCAGCAGAGGACAAACGGGGGCCAACGTCCTGACTTTC
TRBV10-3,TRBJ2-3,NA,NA,CAIRQGEDTQYF,TGTGCCATCAGACAGGGTGAAGATACGCAGTATTTT
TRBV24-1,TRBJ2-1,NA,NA,CATSDNQGGGAHRDEQFF,TGTGCCACCAGTGATAACCAAGGGGGGGGCGCTCATAGGGATGAGCAGTTCTTC
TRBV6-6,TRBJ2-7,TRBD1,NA,CASSTTYRGSSYEQYF,TGTGCCAGCAGTACCACGTACAGGGGGAGCTCCTACGAGCAGTACTTC
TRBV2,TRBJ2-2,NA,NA,CASRAGTTTGELFF,TGTGCCAGCAGAGCCGGGACAACAACCGGGGAGCTGTTTTTT
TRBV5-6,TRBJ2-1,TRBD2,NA,CASSFFAGLAQKNEQFF,TGTGCCAGCAGCTTCTTTGCGGGACTAGCTCAAAAGAATGAGCAGTTCTTC
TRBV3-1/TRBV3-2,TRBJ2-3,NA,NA,CASSPGAGSTDTQYF,TGTGCCAGCAGTCCAGGGGCGGGTAGCACAGATACGCAGTATTTT
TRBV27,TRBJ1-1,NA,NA,CASSLWQGGTEAFF,TGTGCCAGCAGTTTATGGCAGGGTGGGACTGAAGCTTTCTTT
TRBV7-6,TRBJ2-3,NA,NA,CASSLQGGDTQYF,TGTGCCAGCAGCTTACAGGGTGGGGATACGCAGTATTTT
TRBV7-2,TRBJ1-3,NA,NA,CASSPSVISGNTIYF,TGTGCCAGCAGCCCCTCAGTCATCTCTGGAAACACCATATATTTT
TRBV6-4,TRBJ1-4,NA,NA,CASSDDPQVKLFF,TGTGCCAGCAGCGACGACCCACAGGTAAAACTGTTTTTT
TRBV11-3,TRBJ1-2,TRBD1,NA,CASSFGQGRYGYTF,TGTGCCAGCAGCTTCGGACAGGGGCGGTATGGCTACACCTTC
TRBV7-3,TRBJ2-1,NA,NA,CASSHTREDEQFF,TGTGCCAGCAGCCACACGAGGGAGGATGAGCAGTTCTTC
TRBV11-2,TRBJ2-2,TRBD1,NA,CASSLGQVGAGELFF,TGTGCCAGCAGTTTAGGACAGGTTGGGGCCGGGGAGCTGTTTTTT
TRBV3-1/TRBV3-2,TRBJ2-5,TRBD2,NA,CASSHLAGGLETQYF,TGTGCCAGCAGCCACCTAGCGGGGGGGCTAGAGACCCAGTACTTC
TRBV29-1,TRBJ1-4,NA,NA,CSVTPSGSNEKLFF,TGCAGCGTTACCCCCAGCGGGTCTAATGAAAAACTGTTTTTT
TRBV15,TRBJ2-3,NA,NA,CATSRADSYTDTQYF,TGTGCCACCAGCAGAGCGGACAGTTACACAGATACGCAGTATTTT
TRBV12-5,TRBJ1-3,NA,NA,CASGLSSGGNTIYF,TGTGCTAGTGGTTTGTCATCAGGGGGAAACACCATATATTTT
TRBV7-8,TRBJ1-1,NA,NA,CASSWRASDGGTGEAFF,TGTGCCAGCAGCTGGCGGGCCTCGGATGGGGGCACGGGTGAAGCTTTCTTT
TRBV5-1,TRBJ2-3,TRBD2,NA,CASRPTASGGADTQYF,TGCGCCAGCAGGCCTACTGCCAGCGGGGGGGCAGATACGCAGTATTTT
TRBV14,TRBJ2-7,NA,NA,CASSRTAREQYF,TGTGCCAGCAGCCGGACAGCGAGGGAGCAGTACTTC
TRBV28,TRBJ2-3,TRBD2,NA,CASSLGAGASDTQYF,TGTGCCAGCAGTTTGGGAGCGGGAGCTTCCGATACGCAGTATTTT
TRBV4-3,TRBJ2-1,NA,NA,CASSQGPRGRDEQFF,TGCGCCAGCAGCCAAGGGCCCAGAGGTCGGGATGAGCAGTTCTTC
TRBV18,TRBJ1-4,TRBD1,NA,CASSQMTGRNEKLFF,TGTGCCAGCTCACAGATGACAGGGCGGAATGAAAAACTGTTTTTT
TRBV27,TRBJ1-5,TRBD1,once,CASIHRGLSNQPQHF,TGTGCCAGCATTCACAGGGGGCTCTCGAATCAGCCCCAGCATTTT
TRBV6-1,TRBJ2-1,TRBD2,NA,CASSEGTSGRAEQFF,TGTGCCAGCAGTGAAGGGACTAGCGGGAGGGCTGAGCAGTTCTTC
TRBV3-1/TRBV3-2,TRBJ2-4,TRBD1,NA,CASSLHPGGDQYF,TGTGCCAGCAGCCTTCACCCAGGGGGCGATCAGTACTTC
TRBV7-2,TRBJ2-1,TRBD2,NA,CASSVRGAGDEQFF,TGTGCCAGCAGCGTCAGAGGAGCGGGGGATGAGCAGTTCTTC
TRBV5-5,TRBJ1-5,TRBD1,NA,CASSLRAGGVNGNQPQHF,TGTGCCAGCAGCTTGAGGGCAGGGGGCGTTAACGGCAATCAGCCCCAGCATTTT
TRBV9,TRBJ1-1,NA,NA,CASSAEDTSYTEAFF,TGTGCCAGCAGCGCGGAAGACACGTCTTACACTGAAGCTTTCTTT